These 26 T cell receptor beta chains were all obtained from the same sample, sequenced in a study of blood T cell repertoires in COVID-19. Assay: immunoSEQ multiplex PCR; the TCRdb copy retains only in-frame clones and omits some. The sample contains under 130,000 clones, approximately 78% of which appear only once. What was sequenced was peripheral blood. The receptors were gathered from a woman of 80 years or more with acute or convalescent COVID-19.

The chain links TRBV27 to TRBJ2-2; 7 nucleotides line up with TRBD1. V dropped 2 bases and J dropped 5; count of bases not matched to a gene: 5. This CDR3 has 15 amino acids. The germline V gene encodes CDR1 MNHEY and CDR2 SMNVEV (reference sequence). The CDR3 DNA follows: TGTGCCAGCAGTTTAGAGACAGGGATTACCGGGGAGCTGTTTTTT. Translating gives CASSLETGITGELFF.

This clone was seen only once. The CDR3 reads CASSLTGLAEPTGELFF. The CDR3 nucleotides are TGTGCCAGCAGCCTTACGGGACTAGCGGAACCCACCGGGGAGCTGTTTTTT. The V and J genes are TRBV3-1 (or the pseudogene TRBV3-2) and TRBJ2-2; 11 bases fit TRBD2. Trimming at V came to 4 bases and at J to 4 bases, leaving 8 bases not matched to a gene. This CDR3 is built from 17 residues. Germline CDR1 reads LGHDT; CDR2 reads YNNKEL (reference sequence).

This chain joins TRBV10-3 and TRBJ1-1; TRBD1 might be the D (6 bases). Germline-derived CDR1 and CDR2 are ENHRY and SYGVKD. V was cut by 6 bases and J by 0 bases, with 8 bases left in between. CDR3 length: 13 amino acids. The CDR3 loop reads CAIRGQLNTEAFF. CDR3 sequence (DNA): TGTGCCATCAGAGGACAGTTGAACACTGAAGCTTTCTTT.

V is TRBV6-5 and J is TRBJ1-5, with TRBD1 as a possible D gene (5 bases). The length of the CDR3 is 14 residues. Germline CDR1 MNHEY, CDR2 SVGAGI. V was shortened by 6 bases and J by 3 bases, with 12 bases between the two germline ends. The CDR3, as DNA: TGTGCCAGCAGAACGGACACTCTCAATCAGCCCCAGCATTTT. This sequence encodes CASRTDTLNQPQHF.

V usage is TRBV28 and J usage is TRBJ2-7, with 9 bases identical to TRBD2. The CDR3 has 14 amino acids. From germline, CDR1 is MDHEN and CDR2 SYDVKM. V shed 8 bases, J shed 3 bases, and the junction held 8 bases outside the gene matches. The CDR3 sequence: CASALVAGDYEQYF. CDR3 in DNA: TGTGCCAGCGCCTTAGTAGCGGGAGACTACGAGCAGTACTTC. Together with reference TRBV28 and TRBJ2-7, the CDR3 gives the full variable domain: DVKVTQSSRYLVKRTGEKVFLECVQDMDHENMFWYRQDPGLGLRLIYFSYDVKMKEKGDIPEGYSVSREKKERFSLILESASTNQTSMYLCASALVAGDYEQYFGPGTRLTVT.

This clone was seen a single time. The V gene is TRBV20-1, the J gene TRBJ1-4; D is ambiguous. V lost 3 bases to trimming and J lost 8 bases, with 13 bases between them. The CDR3 is 13 residues long. Germline V CDR1 and CDR2: DFQATT, SNEGSKA (reference sequence). The CDR3 loop is CSASGPTEEKLFF. CDR3 in DNA: TGCAGTGCTAGTGGGCCTACGGAGGAAAAACTGTTTTTT.

The chain has TRBV5-1 and TRBJ2-2, with unresolved D. The CDR3 spans 13 residues. CDR1 and CDR2 from the germline V gene are SGHRS and YFSETQ. The V end was cut by 1 base, the J end by 5 bases, with 6 bases between. CDR3 loop: CASSLQDTGELFF. CDR3 in DNA: TGCGCCAGCAGCTTGCAGGATACCGGGGAGCTGTTTTTT.

The rearrangement links TRBV3-1 (or the pseudogene TRBV3-2) to TRBJ2-2; 7 bases agree with TRBD1. The CDR3 loop spans 15 amino acids. Trimming cost V 1 base and J 13 bases; bases outside gene matches: 12. Germline V gene sequence: CDR1 LGHDT, CDR2 YNNKEL (reference sequence). CDR3 bases: TGTGCCAGCAGCCAAGCTCGACAGGGAGAAATGAGGCTGTTTTTT. Its translation: CASSQARQGEMRLFF.

This rearrangement joins TRBV18 to TRBJ2-1, with D possibly TRBD1 on 6 matching bases. Germline-derived CDR1 and CDR2 are KGHSH and LQKENI. Trimming removed 0 bases from V and 5 bases from J, with 17 bases in between. The CDR3 is 17 residues long. The CDR3 here is CASSPPTGILWNNEQFF. CDR3 DNA: TGTGCCAGCTCACCACCTACAGGGATCCTATGGAACAATGAGCAGTTCTTC. The full variable domain, its missing parts supplied by reference TRBV18 and TRBJ2-1, is NAGVMQNPRHLVRRRGQEARLRCSPMKGHSHVYWYRQLPEEGLKFMVYLQKENIIDESGMPKERFSAEFPKEGPSILRIQQVVRGDSAAYFCASSPPTGILWNNEQFFGPGTRLTVL.

The V and J genes are TRBV11-2 and TRBJ1-3; no definite D call. V lost 3 bases to trimming and J lost 0 bases, with 3 bases between them. From germline, CDR1 is SGHAT and CDR2 FQNNGV. The CDR3 length is 13 residues. The CDR3, as DNA: TGTGCCAGCAGCTTCAGCTCTGGAAACACCATATATTTT. Translated: CASSFSSGNTIYF.

The rearrangement links TRBV6-5 to TRBJ2-3; 7 bases line up with TRBD2. The CDR3 covers 15 residues. Germline V gives CDR1 MNHEY, CDR2 SVGAGI. V trimming: 5 bases; J trimming: 5 bases; junction bases outside the gene matches: 10. CDR3 amino acids: CASSPGDYSGDTQYF. DNA of the CDR3: TGTGCCAGCAGTCCCGGGGACTATTCCGGAGATACGCAGTATTTT.

V is TRBV7-2 and J is TRBJ1-1; D not certain. Germline assignment: CDR1 SGHTA and CDR2 FQGNSA. V lost 3 bases, J lost 2 bases, and 16 bases lay in between. This CDR3 spans 16 amino acids. The CDR3 is CASSFRSQTLNTEAFF. In nucleotides, the CDR3 is TGTGCCAGCAGCTTTAGATCGCAAACTTTAAACACTGAAGCTTTCTTT.

The V call is TRBV7-9, the J call TRBJ1-1; no firm D call. Per germline, CDR1 SEHNR and CDR2 FQNEAQ (reference sequence). The CDR3 is made up of 12 amino acids. Trimming left V 6 bases short and J 0 bases short, with 5 bases between. CDR3 amino acids: CASRGMNTEAFF. CDR3 in DNA: TGTGCCAGCAGGGGCATGAACACTGAAGCTTTCTTT.

This clone was recorded a few times. The chain employs TRBV10-3 and TRBJ1-2; perhaps TRBD1 as D (6 bases). V lost 2 bases, J lost 4 bases, and 8 bases lay in between. Germline-derived CDR1 and CDR2 are ENHRY and SYGVKD. The CDR3 loop spans 13 amino acids. This CDR3 is CAISEETGYGYTF. The CDR3 region has the DNA TGTGCCATCAGTGAGGAGACAGGCTATGGCTACACCTTC.

The DNA of the CDR3 is TGTGCCACCAGCAGACCCCCAGGGGTCAATGAGCAGTTCTTC. Encoded protein: CATSRPPGVNEQFF. The chain links TRBV15 to TRBJ2-1; possible D gene TRBD1, 6 bases. The CDR3 is made up of 14 amino acids. Deletions cut 2 bases from V and 6 bases from J, with 11 bases between. The germline V gene has CDR1 LNHNV and CDR2 YYDKDF (reference sequence).

The chain combines TRBV5-1 with TRBJ1-1, with 9 bases identical to TRBD1. V lost 4 bases and J lost 5; bases outside the gene matches: 15. Germline V gene sequence: CDR1 SGHRS, CDR2 YFSETQ. The CDR3 is made up of 17 amino acids. CDR3 protein: CASSAGNGQGSRTEAFF. CDR3 in DNA: TGCGCCAGCAGCGCAGGGAACGGACAGGGGAGTAGGACTGAAGCTTTCTTT.

The table lists this clone with a few counts. V is TRBV11-2 and J is TRBJ1-2, with a weak D call TRBD1 (5 bases). Germline CDR1 SGHAT, CDR2 FQNNGV. The CDR3 loop spans 17 amino acids. Trimming pared 5 bases from V and 4 bases from J, leaving 23 bases between. This CDR3 reads CASSRGARVSGGYGYTF. CDR3 DNA sequence: TGTGCCAGCAGCCGGGGTGCCAGGGTCTCGGGGGGCTATGGCTACACCTTC.

This chain connects TRBV28 to TRBJ2-3; D is ambiguous. The CDR3 consists of 12 residues. From germline, CDR1 is MDHEN and CDR2 SYDVKM. V lost 4 bases, J lost 3 bases, and 5 bases lay in between. The chain's CDR3 is CASSSETDTQYF. The CDR3 DNA reads TGTGCCAGCAGTTCGGAGACAGATACGCAGTATTTT. Full variable domain (remainder filled in from reference TRBV28 and TRBJ2-3): DVKVTQSSRYLVKRTGEKVFLECVQDMDHENMFWYRQDPGLGLRLIYFSYDVKMKEKGDIPEGYSVSREKKERFSLILESASTNQTSMYLCASSSETDTQYFGPGTRLTVL.

J is TRBJ2-3 and V is TRBV29-1; 9 bases map to TRBD2. V lost 4 bases to trimming and J lost 8 bases; unmatched junction nucleotides: 10. The germline CDR1 and CDR2 sequences are SQVTM and ANQGSEA. The CDR3 totals 14 residues. The chain's CDR3 is CSVVPSGVMGTQYF. The CDR3 DNA is TGCAGCGTTGTCCCTAGCGGGGTTATGGGTACGCAGTATTTT.

The V and J genes are TRBV6-5 and TRBJ2-1, with D possibly being TRBD2 (5 bases). The V and J ends lost 4 bases and 4 bases respectively, with 8 bases between them. From germline, CDR1 is MNHEY and CDR2 SVGAGI. The CDR3 runs to 13 residues. The CDR3 is CASSSGLYNEQFF. DNA for the CDR3: TGTGCCAGCAGTTCCGGACTTTACAATGAGCAGTTCTTC.

This chain connects TRBV11-2 to TRBJ2-5; 9 positions match TRBD1. This CDR3 is built from 14 residues. CDR1 is SGHAT, CDR2 FQNNGV, per germline. J gave up 7 bases and V 5 bases, and 8 bases lay outside the gene matches. CDR3 coding DNA: TGTGCCAGCAGCGCACAGGGGGCGGTCGGGACCCAGTACTTC. It is translated as CASSAQGAVGTQYF.

The rearrangement joins TRBV2 to TRBJ2-7; 10 bases map to TRBD1. This CDR3 spans 14 amino acids. Germline V gene lookup returns CDR1 SNHLY and CDR2 FYNNEI. Germline trimming cut 5 bases from V and 4 bases from J; bases unmatched to any gene: 5. The DNA for the CDR3 is TGTGCCAGCAGTAAAGGACAGGGGGTGTACGAGCAGTACTTC. This codes for CASSKGQGVYEQYF.

The V gene is TRBV6-5, the J gene TRBJ1-2; D is ambiguous. The CDR3 has 11 residues. From germline, CDR1 is MNHEY and CDR2 SVGAGI. Trimming removed 7 bases from V and 4 bases from J, with 7 bases in between. CDR3: CASKTLYGYTF. CDR3 nucleotides: TGTGCCAGCAAGACTCTCTATGGCTACACCTTC.

The chain recombines TRBV7-9 with TRBJ2-1, with 10 bases identical to TRBD2. CDR1 and CDR2 (germline): SEHNR, FQNEAQ (reference sequence). CDR3 size: 16 residues. After removal of 1 base from V and 9 bases from J, the junction contained 9 bases not matched to a gene. Here the CDR3 DNA reads TGTGCCAGCAGCTTAGGTACTAGCGGGACCCAAAGTGAGCAGTTCTTC. Amino acids: CASSLGTSGTQSEQFF. Full variable domain (rest looked up from reference TRBV7-9 and TRBJ2-1): DTGVSQNPRHKITKRGQNVTFRCDPISEHNRLYWYRQTLGQGPEFLTYFQNEAQLEKSRLLSDRFSAERPKGSFSTLEIQRTEQGDSAMYLCASSLGTSGTQSEQFFGPGTRLTVL.

This clone was observed once. This chain connects TRBV19 to TRBJ1-6, with D maybe TRBD1 (5 bases). The V end was cut by 3 bases, the J end by 7 bases, with 10 bases between. The CDR3 has 14 amino acids. Germline V lookup: CDR1 LNHDA, CDR2 SQIVND (reference sequence). The CDR3 DNA reads TGTGCCAGTAGTATCGTGGACAACAATTCACCCCTCCACTTT. Its translation is CASSIVDNNSPLHF.

V gene TRBV6-6 combines with J gene TRBJ2-7, with 12 bases lining up with TRBD2. Germline-derived CDR1 and CDR2 are MNHNY and SVGAGI (reference sequence). With 6 bases clipped from V and 3 bases from J, the junction kept 6 bases outside the gene matches. CDR3 length: 15 amino acids. In DNA, the CDR3 is TGTGCCAGCAGAGATAGACTAGCGGGAGACTACGAGCAGTACTTC. As protein: CASRDRLAGDYEQYF.